This T cell receptor beta chain was obtained from a study of blood T cell repertoires in COVID-19. At the level of the study: Acute and convalescent COVID-19 specimens originated in the United States, Italy and Spain. Sources were T cells, B-cell-depleted T cells, or PBMCs; the material itself was cDNA or gDNA.

Those enrolled, adults aged roughly 18 to 89 years, came from about two dozen US areas. Method: immunoSEQ multiplex PCR; TCRdb's copy keeps in-frame clones and lacks some. In the table there are approximately 350,000 clones, 80% to 90% of which are singletons. The CDR3 has 16 amino acids. Germline CDR1 reads MDHEN; CDR2 reads SYDVKM. Trimming took 4 bases from V and 8 from J; bases not matched to a gene: 11. What was sequenced was PBMCs or T cells enriched from blood (not recorded which). This TCR was recovered from a man younger than 30 who had recovered from COVID-19. The chain is built from TRBV28 and TRBJ1-4; TRBD1 aligns across 9 bases. The CDR3 loop reads CASSSNYRGPEEKLFF. In DNA, the CDR3 is TGTGCCAGCAGTTCTAACTACAGGGGGCCGGAAGAAAAACTGTTTTTT.